This TCR beta chain was identified during a study of T cell repertoires in aging, cancer and after chemotherapy. About the research overall: Over several months to years, re-sampled healthy donor repertoires clearly shared clones.

The CDR3 length is 17 residues. Germline assignment: CDR1 SGHAT and CDR2 FQNNGV. Trimming cost V 5 bases and J 1 base; bases outside gene matches: 10. Amplification of TCR beta used genomic DNA extracted from peripheral blood. In its sample, this clonotype was seen a few times. A mixed TRB-A/B primer pool amplified rearranged TRB by multiplex touch-down PCR. From the multiplex PCR reads, TCRdb called clonotypes with MiXCR, one entry per CDR3 protein. The profile shows roughly 4,000 distinct CDR3 sequences, 29% of them singletons. The origin of this receptor is a human donor in good health. Sequencing was done on a sample of blood. V is TRBV11-2 and J is TRBJ2-4; 8 bases are a match to TRBD1. CDR3 DNA sequence: TGTGCCAGCAGCCCTGGACAGGGACCAACGGCCAAAAACATTCAGTACTTC. Protein: CASSPGQGPTAKNIQYF. Complete variable domain (other parts from reference TRBV11-2 and TRBJ2-4): EAGVAQSPRYKIIEKRQSVAFWCNPISGHATLYWYQQILGQGPKLLIQFQNNGVVDDSQLPKDRFSAERLKGVDSTLKIQPAKLEDSAVYLCASSPGQGPTAKNIQYFGAGTRLSVL.